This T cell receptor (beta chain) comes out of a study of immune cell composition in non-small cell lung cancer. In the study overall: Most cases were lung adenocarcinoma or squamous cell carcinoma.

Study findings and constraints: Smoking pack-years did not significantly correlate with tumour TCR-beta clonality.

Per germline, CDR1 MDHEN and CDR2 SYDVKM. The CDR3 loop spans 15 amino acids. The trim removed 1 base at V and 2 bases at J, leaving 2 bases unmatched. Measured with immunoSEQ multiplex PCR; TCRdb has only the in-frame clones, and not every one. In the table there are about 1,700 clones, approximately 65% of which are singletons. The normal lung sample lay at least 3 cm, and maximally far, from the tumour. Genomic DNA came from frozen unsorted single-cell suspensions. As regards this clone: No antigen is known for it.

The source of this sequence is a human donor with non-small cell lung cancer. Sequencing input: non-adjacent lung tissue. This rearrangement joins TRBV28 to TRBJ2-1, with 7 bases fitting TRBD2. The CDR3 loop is CASSLSSGTYNEQFF. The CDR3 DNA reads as TGTGCCAGCAGTTTATCCAGCGGGACCTACAATGAGCAGTTCTTC.